What follows is one T cell receptor beta chain and its context. Its antigen is unidentified. Compared with germline, one end of the junction differs, possibly owing to a read error. RNA was extracted from bulk tissue without any cell sorting. Chemotherapy-naive patients with new lung cancer underwent thoracic surgery in China, August–November 2014. These data are taken from a study of tumor and adjacent non-tumor tissue in lung cancer. The study's findings and limits: Compared with tumor, normal lung showed significantly lower TCR diversity.

Three rounds of nested PCR, following a modified ARM-PCR protocol, produced the TCRbeta library. TCRdb reprocessed the multiplex PCR reads via MiXCR and lists one record per CDR3 protein. The data hold 90,000 to 110,000 distinct CDR3 sequences, with more than 70% observed a single time. The material sequenced was lung tumor tissue. This sequence was found in a woman aged 60-75 years with non-small cell lung cancer.

CDR3 in amino acids: CASSLYVDTEAIF. The DNA for the CDR3 is TGTGCCAGCAGCCTCTATGTGGACACTGAAGCTATCTTC. J is TRBJ1-1 and V is TRBV6-2 or TRBV6-3; possible D gene TRBD1, 5 bases. The CDR3 sequence is 13 residues long. CDR1 is MNHEY, CDR2 SVGEGT, per germline.